The text below deals with one TCR beta chain. In this sample, this clonotype turned up a few times. Its antigen remains undetermined. No base quality information exists; no much larger clone differs at one position. Sequenced on an Illumina NovaSeq 6000. TCRalpha and TCRbeta cDNA libraries were constructed by 5'RACE with constant-segment primers, with sample barcodes and unique molecular identifiers being introduced. Trizol reagent was used to extract RNA from every sample. Libraries were amplified in two PCR steps, with a second sample barcode and Illumina TruSeq adapters added in the second step. Sequencing of libraries was performed on an Illumina NovaSeq with 2 x 150 bp paired-end reads. As for the original processing: With migec v1.2.7, reads were demultiplexed and then collapsed into UMI-guided consensus sequences. Using mixcr v2.1.11, UMI consensuses were aligned to TRA and TRB V and J templates and then assembled into clonotypes. A clonotype was counted as expanded or contracted only if both edgeR and NoisET called the change significant, with noise models trained on biological replicates. For edgeR calls, the thresholds were a false discovery rate-adjusted p below 0.01 and a log2 fold-change of 1. As an exploratory analysis of dynamics, PCA with hierarchical clustering was applied to max-normalized trajectories of the 1000 most abundant clonotypes. Separately sequenced CD4+ and CD8+ repertoires were used to assign a CD4 or CD8 phenotype to each responding clone. The public reads were run again by TCRdb, first through fastp at Q25 and then through MiXCR, and only productive beta chains were kept. A single entry per CDR3 protein holds the most common genes and DNA from its merged rows. TCRdb assigned the V and J calls; the authors' analysis was not used. Here the sample has 350,000 to 450,000 distinct CDR3 sequences; approximately 29% occur a single time. Roughly 13% of the sample is taken by the ten largest.

Ficoll-Paque density gradient centrifugation was the method used to isolate PBMCs. This sample was included in a study of T-cell memory formation after mild COVID-19 (dated by TCRdb to the early 2020s). With regard to the full study: Most TCR sequence clusters were specific to one of the two donors. T-cell clones expanding and contracting after mild COVID-19 in two donors were tracked by longitudinal TCRalpha and TCRbeta repertoire sequencing. Two young, previously healthy adult volunteers, one female and one male, were included in the cohort.

Results and caveats for the whole study, not just this receptor: Some responding clones were detected in pre-infection memory, which suggested that pre-existing cross-reactive memory T cells had joined the SARS-CoV-2 response. Contracting CD4+ clones were found mainly in CM and EM memory subsets, while CD8+ clones were enriched in EMRA. The second-wave clones that peaked on day 37 were not confirmed to be SARS-CoV-2 specific. The study included only two mild cases, and larger cohorts that include severe cases with pre-infection samples were judged to be necessary. Clones that contracted from day 15 to 85 showed balanced CD4/CD8 phenotypes, whereas a second wave of clones that expanded from day 15 to 37 leaned towards CD4+.

The germline V gene (reference sequence) specifies GTSNPN as CDR1 and SVGIG as CDR2. V is reduced by 3 bases and J by 10 bases, leaving a spacing of 13 bases between them. Its CDR3 holds 12 amino acids, cysteine through phenylalanine. Only CDR3 DNA remains: 36 bases, in frame from the first base. The clonotype comes from an adult woman who had mild COVID-19 (a few samples of this study predate the infection). The sample titles of this study are shuffled in the database, so cell type and time point are left out; the donor was told from shared clones. The chain is assembled from TRBV30 and TRBJ2-1; the D region may be TRBD1 or TRBD2, each matching 6 bases equally. Sequencing was done on a sample of PBMCs or a T cell subset sorted from them (not recorded which). The bases are TGTGCCTGGAGGAGTGAGGGGGGAGAGCAGTTCTTC. The encoded protein is CAWRSEGGEQFF.